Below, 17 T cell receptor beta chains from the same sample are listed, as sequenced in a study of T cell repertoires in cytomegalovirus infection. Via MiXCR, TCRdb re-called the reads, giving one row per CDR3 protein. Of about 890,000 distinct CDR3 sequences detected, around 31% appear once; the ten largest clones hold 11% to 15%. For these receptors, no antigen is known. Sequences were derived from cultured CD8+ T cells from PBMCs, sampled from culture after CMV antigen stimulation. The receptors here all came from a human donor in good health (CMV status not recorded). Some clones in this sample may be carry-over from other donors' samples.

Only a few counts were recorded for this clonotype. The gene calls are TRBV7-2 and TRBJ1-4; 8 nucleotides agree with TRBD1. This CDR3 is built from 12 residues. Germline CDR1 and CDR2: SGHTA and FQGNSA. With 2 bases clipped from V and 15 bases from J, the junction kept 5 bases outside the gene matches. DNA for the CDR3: TGTGCCAGCAGCTTACCGGGACAGGCATTGTTTTTT. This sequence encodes CASSLPGQALFF.

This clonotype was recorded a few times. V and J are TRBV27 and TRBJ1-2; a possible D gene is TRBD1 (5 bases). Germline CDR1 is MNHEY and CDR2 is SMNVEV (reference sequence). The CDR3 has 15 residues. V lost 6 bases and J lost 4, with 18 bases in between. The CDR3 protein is CASSEAGGLSYGYTF. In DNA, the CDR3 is TGTGCCAGCAGCGAAGCCGGGGGGTTGAGCTATGGCTACACCTTC.

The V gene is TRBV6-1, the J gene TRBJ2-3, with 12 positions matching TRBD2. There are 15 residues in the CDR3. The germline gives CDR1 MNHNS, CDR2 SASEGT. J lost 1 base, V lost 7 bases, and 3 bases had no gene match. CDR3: CASNLAGGGTDTQYF. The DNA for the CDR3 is TGTGCCAGCAACCTAGCGGGGGGGGGCACAGATACGCAGTATTTT.

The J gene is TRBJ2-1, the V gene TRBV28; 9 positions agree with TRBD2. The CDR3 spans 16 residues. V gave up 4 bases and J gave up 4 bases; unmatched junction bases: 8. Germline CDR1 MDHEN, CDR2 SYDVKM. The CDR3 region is CASSSVAGAPYNEQFF. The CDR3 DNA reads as TGTGCCAGCAGTTCCGTAGCGGGGGCCCCTTACAATGAGCAGTTCTTC.

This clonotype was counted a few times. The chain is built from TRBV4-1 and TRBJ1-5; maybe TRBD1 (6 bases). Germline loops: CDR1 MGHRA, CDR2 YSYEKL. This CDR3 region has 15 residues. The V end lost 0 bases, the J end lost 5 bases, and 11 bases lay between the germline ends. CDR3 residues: CASSQDPAGDQPQHF. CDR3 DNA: TGCGCCAGCAGCCAAGATCCGGCAGGGGATCAGCCCCAGCATTTT.

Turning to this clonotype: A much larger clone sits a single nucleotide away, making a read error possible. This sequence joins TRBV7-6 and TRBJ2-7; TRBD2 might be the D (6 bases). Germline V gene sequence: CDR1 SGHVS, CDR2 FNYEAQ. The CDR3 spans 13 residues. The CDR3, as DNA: TGTACCAGCAGCTACGGGGGATCCTACGAGCAGTACTTC. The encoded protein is CTSSYGGSYEQYF.

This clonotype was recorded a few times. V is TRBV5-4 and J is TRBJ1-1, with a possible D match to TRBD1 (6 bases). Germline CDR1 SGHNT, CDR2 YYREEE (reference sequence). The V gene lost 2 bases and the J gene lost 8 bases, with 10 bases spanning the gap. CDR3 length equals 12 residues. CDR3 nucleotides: TGTGCCAGCAGCTTAAACAGGGAAGAAGCTTTCTTT. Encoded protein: CASSLNREEAFF.

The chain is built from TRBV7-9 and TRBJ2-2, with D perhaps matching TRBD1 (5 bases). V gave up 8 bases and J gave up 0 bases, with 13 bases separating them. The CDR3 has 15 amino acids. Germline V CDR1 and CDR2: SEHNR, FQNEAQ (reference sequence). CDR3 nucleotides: TGTGCCAGCCATCCAGAGACAGCGAACACCGGGGAGCTGTTTTTT. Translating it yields CASHPETANTGELFF.

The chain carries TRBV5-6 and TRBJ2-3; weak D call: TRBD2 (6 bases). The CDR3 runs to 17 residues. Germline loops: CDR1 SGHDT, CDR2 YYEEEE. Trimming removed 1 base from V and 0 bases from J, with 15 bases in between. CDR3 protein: CASSLRTPRGSTDTQYF. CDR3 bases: TGTGCCAGCAGCTTGAGAACACCGCGGGGTAGCACAGATACGCAGTATTTT.

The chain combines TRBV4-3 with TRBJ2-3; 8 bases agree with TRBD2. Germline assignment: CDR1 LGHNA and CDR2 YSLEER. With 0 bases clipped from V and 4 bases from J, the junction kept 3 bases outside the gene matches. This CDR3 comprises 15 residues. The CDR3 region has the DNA TGCGCCAGCAGCCAAGATCCGGGGGGGGCAGATACGCAGTATTTT. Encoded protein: CASSQDPGGADTQYF.

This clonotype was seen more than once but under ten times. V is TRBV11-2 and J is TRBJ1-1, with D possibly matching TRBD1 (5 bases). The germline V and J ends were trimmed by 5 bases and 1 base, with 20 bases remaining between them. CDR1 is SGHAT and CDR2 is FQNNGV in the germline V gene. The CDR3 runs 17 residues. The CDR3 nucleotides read TGTGCCAGCAGCCTCTGGCTCCCGGGGCACTCGAACACTGAAGCTTTCTTT. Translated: CASSLWLPGHSNTEAFF.

As DNA, the CDR3 is TGTGCCAGCAGTGAATTATATGAGCAGTTCTTC. Amino acid sequence: CASSELYEQFF. The V and J genes are TRBV2 and TRBJ2-1, with D hard to call. The CDR3 covers 11 residues. Trimming took 2 bases from V and 8 from J, leaving 4 bases between them. CDR1 SNHLY and CDR2 FYNNEI come from the germline V gene.

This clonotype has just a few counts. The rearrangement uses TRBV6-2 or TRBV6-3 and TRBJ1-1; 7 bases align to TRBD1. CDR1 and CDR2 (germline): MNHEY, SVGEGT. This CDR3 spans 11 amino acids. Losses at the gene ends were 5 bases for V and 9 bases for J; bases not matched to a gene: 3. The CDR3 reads CASSPGQQAFF. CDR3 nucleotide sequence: TGTGCCAGCAGTCCGGGACAGCAAGCTTTCTTT.

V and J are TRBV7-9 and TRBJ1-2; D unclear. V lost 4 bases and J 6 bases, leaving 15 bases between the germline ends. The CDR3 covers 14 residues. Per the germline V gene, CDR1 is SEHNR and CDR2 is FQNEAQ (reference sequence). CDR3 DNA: TGTGCCAGCAGCTCTCAATTCTCGGGGAATGGCTACACCTTC. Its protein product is CASSSQFSGNGYTF.

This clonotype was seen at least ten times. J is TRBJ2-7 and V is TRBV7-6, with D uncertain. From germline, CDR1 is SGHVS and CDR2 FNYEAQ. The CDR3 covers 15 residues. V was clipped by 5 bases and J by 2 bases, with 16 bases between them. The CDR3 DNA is TGTGCCAGCAGCCGCTCATGGGTGCCAACCTACGAGCAGTACTTC. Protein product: CASSRSWVPTYEQYF. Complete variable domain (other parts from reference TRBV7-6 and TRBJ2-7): GAGVSQSPRYKVTKRGQDVALRCDPISGHVSLYWYRQALGQGPEFLTYFNYEAQQDKSGLPNDRFSAERPEGSISTLTIQRTEQRDSAMYRCASSRSWVPTYEQYFGPGTRLTVT.

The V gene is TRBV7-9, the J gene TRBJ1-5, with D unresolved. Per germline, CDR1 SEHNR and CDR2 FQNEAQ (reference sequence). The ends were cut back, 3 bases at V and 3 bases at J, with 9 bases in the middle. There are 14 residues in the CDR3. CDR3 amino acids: CASSFGWDNQPQHF. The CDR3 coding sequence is TGTGCCAGCAGCTTTGGGTGGGACAATCAGCCCCAGCATTTT.

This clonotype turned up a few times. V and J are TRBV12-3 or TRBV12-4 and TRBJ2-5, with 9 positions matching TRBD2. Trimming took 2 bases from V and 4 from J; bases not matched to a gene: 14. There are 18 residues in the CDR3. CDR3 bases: TGTGCCAGCAGTTTACGGGCCGCGGGGGGGCCGCGAGGAGAGACCCAGTACTTC. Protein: CASSLRAAGGPRGETQYF.